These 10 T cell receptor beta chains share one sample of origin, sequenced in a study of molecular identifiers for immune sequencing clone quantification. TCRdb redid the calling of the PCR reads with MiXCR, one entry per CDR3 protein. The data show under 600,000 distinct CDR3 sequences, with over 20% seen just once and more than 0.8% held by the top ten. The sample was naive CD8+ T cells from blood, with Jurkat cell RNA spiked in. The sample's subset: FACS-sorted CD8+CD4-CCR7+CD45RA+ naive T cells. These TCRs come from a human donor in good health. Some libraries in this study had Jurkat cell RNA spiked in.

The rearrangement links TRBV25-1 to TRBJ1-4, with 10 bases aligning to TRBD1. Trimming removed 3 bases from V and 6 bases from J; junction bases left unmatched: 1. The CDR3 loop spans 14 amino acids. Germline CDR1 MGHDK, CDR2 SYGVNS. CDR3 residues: CASSETGGDEKLFF. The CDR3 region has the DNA TGTGCCAGCAGTGAGACAGGGGGCGATGAAAAACTGTTTTTT.

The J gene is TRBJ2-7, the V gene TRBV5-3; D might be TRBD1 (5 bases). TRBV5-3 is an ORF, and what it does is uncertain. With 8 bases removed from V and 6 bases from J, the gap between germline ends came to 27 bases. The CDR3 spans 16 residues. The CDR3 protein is CASTQRMYGAHREQYF. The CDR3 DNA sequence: TGTGCCAGCACCCAAAGGATGTATGGGGCCCACCGCGAGCAGTACTTC.

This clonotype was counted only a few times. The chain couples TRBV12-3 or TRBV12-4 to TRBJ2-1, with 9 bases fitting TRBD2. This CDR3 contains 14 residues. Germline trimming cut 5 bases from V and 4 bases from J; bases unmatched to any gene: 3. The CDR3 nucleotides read TGTGCCAGCAGTCCTGCGGGAGGGTACAATGAGCAGTTCTTC. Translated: CASSPAGGYNEQFF.

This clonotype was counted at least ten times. The CDR3 is CACGQELLTDTQYF. In DNA form, the CDR3 reads TGTGCCTGCGGACAGGAGCTCCTCACAGATACGCAGTATTTT. The chain couples TRBV30 to TRBJ2-3; 7 bases are a match to TRBD1. Per germline, CDR1 GTSNPN and CDR2 SVGIG (reference sequence). V was clipped by 6 bases and J by 2 bases; unmatched bases: 8. This CDR3 is built from 14 residues. Using reference TRBV30 and TRBJ2-3 for the parts outside the CDR3, the full variable domain is SQTIHQWPATLVQPVGSPLSLECTVEGTSNPNLYWYRQAAGRGLQLLFYSVGIGQISSEVPQNLSASRPQDRQFILSSKKLLLSDSGFYLCACGQELLTDTQYFGPGTRLTVL.

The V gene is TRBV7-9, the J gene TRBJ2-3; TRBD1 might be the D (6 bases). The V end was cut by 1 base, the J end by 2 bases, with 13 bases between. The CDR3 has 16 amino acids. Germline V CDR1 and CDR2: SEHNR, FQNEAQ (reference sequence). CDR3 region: CASSLGQGTITDTQYF. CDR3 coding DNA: TGTGCCAGCAGCTTAGGGCAGGGGACCATCACAGATACGCAGTATTTT.

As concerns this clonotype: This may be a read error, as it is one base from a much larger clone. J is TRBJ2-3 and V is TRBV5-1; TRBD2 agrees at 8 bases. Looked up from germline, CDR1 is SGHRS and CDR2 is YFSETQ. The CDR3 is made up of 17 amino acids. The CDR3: CASRQYPGGTVADTQCF. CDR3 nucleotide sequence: TGCGCCAGCAGGCAGTACCCGGGAGGGACCGTGGCAGATACGCAGTGTTTT.

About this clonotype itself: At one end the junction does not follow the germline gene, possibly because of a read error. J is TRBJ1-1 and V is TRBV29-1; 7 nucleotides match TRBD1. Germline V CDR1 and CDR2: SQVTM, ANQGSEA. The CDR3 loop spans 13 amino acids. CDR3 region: CSVALQGNAEAFF. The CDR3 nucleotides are TGCAGCGTTGCCCTACAGGGGAACGCTGAAGCTTTCTTT.

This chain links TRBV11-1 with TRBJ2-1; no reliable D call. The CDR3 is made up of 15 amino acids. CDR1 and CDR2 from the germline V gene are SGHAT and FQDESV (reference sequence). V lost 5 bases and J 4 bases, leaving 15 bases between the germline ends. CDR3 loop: CASSPDDGLYNEQFF. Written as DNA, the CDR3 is TGTGCCAGCAGCCCAGACGACGGGCTTTACAATGAGCAGTTCTTC.

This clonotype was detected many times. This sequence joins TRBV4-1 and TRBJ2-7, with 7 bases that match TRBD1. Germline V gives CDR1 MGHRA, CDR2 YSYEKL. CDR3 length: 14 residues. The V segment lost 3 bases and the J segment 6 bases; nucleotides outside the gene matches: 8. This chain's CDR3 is CASSHAGGESEQYF. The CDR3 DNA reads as TGCGCCAGCAGCCATGCAGGGGGAGAATCCGAGCAGTACTTC.

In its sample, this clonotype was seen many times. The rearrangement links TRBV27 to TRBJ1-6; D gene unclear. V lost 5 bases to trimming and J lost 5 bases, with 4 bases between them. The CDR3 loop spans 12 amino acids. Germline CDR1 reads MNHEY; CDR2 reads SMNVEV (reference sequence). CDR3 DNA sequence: TGTGCCAGCAGTCCTCATAATTCACCCCTCCACTTT. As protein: CASSPHNSPLHF.